This T cell receptor (beta chain) came from a study of shared clonotypes between healthy human individuals. Study background: Each donor contributed plates that comprised three CD4 naive, three CD4 memory, two CD8 naive and one CD8 memory. Study findings and constraints: Apart from blood, nothing was sampled; tissue repertoires likely differ.

V dropped 3 bases and J dropped 4 bases, with 9 bases sitting between them. The V gene's germline CDR1 is KGHSH and CDR2 LQKENI. The CDR3 is 13 residues long. Healthy adults negative for HIV, lacking recent acute infections or vaccinations, served as donors. TCRdb keeps only in-frame clones here, not all; method: immunoSEQ multiplex PCR. The sample shows 600,000 to 750,000 clones, less than 80% of them seen only once. Notes on this clone: Its antigen is not known.

This chain joins TRBV18 and TRBJ1-1; no clear D. This TCR was recovered from a woman in her twenties or thirties in good health. Sequencing input: memory CD4+ T cells sorted from blood. The subset here: CD45RA-negative fraction. The CDR3 nucleotides are TGTGCCAGCTCACCGCGGGCGGGCACTGAAGCTTTCTTT. Its protein product is CASSPRAGTEAFF. The full variable domain, its missing parts supplied by reference TRBV18 and TRBJ1-1, is NAGVMQNPRHLVRRRGQEARLRCSPMKGHSHVYWYRQLPEEGLKFMVYLQKENIIDESGMPKERFSAEFPKEGPSILRIQQVVRGDSAAYFCASSPRAGTEAFFGQGTRLTVV.